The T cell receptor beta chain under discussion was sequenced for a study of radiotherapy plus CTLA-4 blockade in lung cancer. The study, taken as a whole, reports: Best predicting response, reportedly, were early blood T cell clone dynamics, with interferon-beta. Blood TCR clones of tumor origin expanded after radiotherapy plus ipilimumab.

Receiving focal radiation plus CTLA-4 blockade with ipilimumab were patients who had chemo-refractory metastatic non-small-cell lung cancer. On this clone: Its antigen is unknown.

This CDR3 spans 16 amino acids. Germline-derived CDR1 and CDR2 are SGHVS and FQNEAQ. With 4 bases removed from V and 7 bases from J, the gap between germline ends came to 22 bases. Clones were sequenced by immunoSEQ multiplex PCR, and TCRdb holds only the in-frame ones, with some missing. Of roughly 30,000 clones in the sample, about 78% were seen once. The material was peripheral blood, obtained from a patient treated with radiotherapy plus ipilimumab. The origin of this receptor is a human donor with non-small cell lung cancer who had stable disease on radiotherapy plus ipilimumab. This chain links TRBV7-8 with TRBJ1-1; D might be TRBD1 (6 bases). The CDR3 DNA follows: TGTGCCAGCAGCTCCTCGGGGGCGAGGACACTGATTGAAGCTTTCTTT. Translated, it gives CASSSSGARTLIEAFF.